This T cell receptor (beta chain) emerged from a study of beta chain features in type 1 diabetes. The CDR3 is 16 amino acids. Germline CDR1 is SGHDT and CDR2 is YYEEEE. The V gene lost 0 bases and the J gene lost 4 bases, with 13 bases spanning the gap. What was sequenced were expressed TCRB transcripts, since all of the isolated RNA had been reverse transcribed. Using immunoSEQ multiplex PCR, the repertoire was profiled, and TCRdb retains in-frame clones only, with some absent. The table has about 230,000 clones, 9% to 10% seen once. This TCR came from a woman between 18 and 29 years old in good health. V and J are TRBV5-6 and TRBJ2-2; the D gene is possibly TRBD1 (5 bases). Sequenced input: naive CD4+ T cells from blood. Here the CDR3 DNA reads TGTGCCAGCAGCTTGGGCAGGGTTCGCGGCACCGGGGAGCTGTTTTTT. Amino acid sequence: CASSLGRVRGTGELFF.